This T cell receptor beta chain was observed in a study of CD8+CD57+ T cells in acquired aplastic anemia. Researchers used genomic DNA as the template to profile TCR beta VDJ and CDR3. TCRdb reprocessed the reads with MiXCR, giving one entry per CDR3 protein. The sample gives around 150,000 distinct CDR3 sequences, 40% to 50% of which show up once; 30% to 40% is in the top ten. It was patients with CD8+CD57+ cell expansion by flow cytometry who were chosen for sequencing. Sample: sorted CD4+, CD8+, or CD8+CD57+ T cells (not recorded which) from PBMCs. The TCR was taken from a human donor with aplastic anemia.

CDR3 protein: CASSPNWEQFF. DNA of the CDR3: TGTGCCAGCAGCCCGAACTGGGAGCAGTTCTTC. This rearrangement joins TRBV11-2 to TRBJ2-1; D uncertain. This CDR3 is built from 11 residues. Germline loops: CDR1 SGHAT, CDR2 FQNNGV. The V and J ends lost 5 bases and 10 bases respectively, with 9 bases between them.